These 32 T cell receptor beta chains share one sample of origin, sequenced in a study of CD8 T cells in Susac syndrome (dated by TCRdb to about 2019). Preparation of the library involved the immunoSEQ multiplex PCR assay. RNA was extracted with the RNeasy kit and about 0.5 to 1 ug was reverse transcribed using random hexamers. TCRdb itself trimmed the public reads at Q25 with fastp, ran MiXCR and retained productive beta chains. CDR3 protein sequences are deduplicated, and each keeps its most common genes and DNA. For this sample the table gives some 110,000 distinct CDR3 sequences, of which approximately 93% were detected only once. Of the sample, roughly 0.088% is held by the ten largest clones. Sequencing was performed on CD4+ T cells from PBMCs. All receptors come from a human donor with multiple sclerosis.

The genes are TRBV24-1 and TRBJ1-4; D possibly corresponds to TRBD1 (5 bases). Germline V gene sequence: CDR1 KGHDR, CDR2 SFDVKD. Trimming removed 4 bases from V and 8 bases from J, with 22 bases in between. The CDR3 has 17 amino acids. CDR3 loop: CATSDRSVRDGQEKLFF. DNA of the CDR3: TGTGCCACCAGTGACCGTTCCGTTCGGGACGGTCAAGAAAAACTGTTTTTT.

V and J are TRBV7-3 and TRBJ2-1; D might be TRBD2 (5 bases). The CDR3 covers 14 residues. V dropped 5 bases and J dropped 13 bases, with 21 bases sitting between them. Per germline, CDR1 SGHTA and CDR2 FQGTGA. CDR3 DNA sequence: TGTGCCAGCAGCCCCTTCGTCCGGGATGAGGGACAGTTCTTC. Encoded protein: CASSPFVRDEGQFF.

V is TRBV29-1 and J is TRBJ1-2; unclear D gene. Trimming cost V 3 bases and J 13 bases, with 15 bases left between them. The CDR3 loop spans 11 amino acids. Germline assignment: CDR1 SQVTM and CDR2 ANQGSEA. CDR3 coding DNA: TGCAGCGTTGACCGGACGATAGGCATCACCTTC. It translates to CSVDRTIGITF.

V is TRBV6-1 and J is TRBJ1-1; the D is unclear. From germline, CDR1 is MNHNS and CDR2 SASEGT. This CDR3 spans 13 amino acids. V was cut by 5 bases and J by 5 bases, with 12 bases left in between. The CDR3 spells CASSSELGTEAFF. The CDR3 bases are TGTGCCAGCAGTAGTGAATTGGGGACTGAAGCTTTCTTT.

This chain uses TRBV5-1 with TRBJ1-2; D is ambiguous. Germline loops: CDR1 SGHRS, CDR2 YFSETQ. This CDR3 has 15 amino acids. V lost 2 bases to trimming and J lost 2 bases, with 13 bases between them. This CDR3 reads CASSFYPGSNYGYTF. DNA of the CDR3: TGCGCCAGCAGCTTTTATCCGGGTTCAAACTATGGCTACACCTTC.

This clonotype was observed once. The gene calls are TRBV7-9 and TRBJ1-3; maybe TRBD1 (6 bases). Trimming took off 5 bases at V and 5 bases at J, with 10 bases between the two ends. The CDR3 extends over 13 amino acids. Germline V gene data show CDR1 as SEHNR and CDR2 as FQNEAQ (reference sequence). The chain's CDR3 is CASSTDSRNTIYF. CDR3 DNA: TGTGCCAGCAGCACGGACAGCCGAAACACCATATATTTT.

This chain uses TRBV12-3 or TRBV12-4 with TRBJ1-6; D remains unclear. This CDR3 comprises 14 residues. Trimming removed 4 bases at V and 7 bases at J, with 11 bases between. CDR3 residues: CASSSDGMNSPLHF. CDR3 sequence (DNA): TGTGCCAGCAGTTCGGACGGAATGAATTCACCCCTCCACTTT.

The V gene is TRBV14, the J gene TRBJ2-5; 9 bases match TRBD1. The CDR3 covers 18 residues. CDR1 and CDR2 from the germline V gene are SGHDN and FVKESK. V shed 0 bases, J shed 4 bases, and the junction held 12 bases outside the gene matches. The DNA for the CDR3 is TGTGCCAGCAGCCAAGAATTATTAGGGACAGGGAACGGAGAGACCCAGTACTTC. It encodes CASSQELLGTGNGETQYF.

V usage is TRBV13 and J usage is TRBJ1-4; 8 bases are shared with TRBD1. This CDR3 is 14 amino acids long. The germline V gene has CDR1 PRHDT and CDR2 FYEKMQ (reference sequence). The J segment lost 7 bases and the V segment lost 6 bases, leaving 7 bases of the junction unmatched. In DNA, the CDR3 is TGTGCCAGCAGTCCCGGGACAGGATTTGAAAAACTGTTTTTT. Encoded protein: CASSPGTGFEKLFF.

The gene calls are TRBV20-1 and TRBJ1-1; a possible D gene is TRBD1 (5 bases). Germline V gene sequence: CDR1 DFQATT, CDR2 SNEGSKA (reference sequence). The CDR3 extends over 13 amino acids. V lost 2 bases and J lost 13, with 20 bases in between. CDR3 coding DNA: TGCAGTGCTAGACGGCAGGCGGTTATCAGGGATTTCTTT. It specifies CSARRQAVIRDFF.

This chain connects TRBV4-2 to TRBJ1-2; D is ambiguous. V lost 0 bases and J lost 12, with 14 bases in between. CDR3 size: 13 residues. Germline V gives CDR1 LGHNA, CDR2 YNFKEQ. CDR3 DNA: TGTGCCAGCAGCCAAGAAATTGGCCAGCTTAACACCTTC. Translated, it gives CASSQEIGQLNTF.

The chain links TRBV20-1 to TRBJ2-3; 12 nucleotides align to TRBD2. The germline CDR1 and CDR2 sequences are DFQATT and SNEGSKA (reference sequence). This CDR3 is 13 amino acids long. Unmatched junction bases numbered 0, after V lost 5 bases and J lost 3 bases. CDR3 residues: CSALAGGTDTQYF. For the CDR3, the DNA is TGCAGTGCTCTAGCGGGGGGGACAGATACGCAGTATTTT.

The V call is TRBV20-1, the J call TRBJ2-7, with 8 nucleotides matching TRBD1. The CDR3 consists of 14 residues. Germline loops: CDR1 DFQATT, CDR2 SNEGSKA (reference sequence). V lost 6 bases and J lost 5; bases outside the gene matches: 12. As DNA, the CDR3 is TGCAGTGCCCTCGATCTGACAGGGGTCCACGAGCAGTACTTC. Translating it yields CSALDLTGVHEQYF.

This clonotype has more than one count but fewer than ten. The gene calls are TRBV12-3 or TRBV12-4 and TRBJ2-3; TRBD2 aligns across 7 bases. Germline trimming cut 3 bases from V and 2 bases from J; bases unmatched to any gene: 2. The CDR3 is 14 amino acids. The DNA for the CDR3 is TGTGCCAGCAGTTTTAGCGGGTCCACAGATACGCAGTATTTT. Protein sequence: CASSFSGSTDTQYF.

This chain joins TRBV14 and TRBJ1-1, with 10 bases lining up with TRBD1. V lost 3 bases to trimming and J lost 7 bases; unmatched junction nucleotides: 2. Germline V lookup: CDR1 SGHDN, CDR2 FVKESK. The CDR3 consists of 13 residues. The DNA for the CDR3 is TGTGCCAGCAGCCAGACAGGGGGCAATGAAGCTTTCTTT. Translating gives CASSQTGGNEAFF.

Written as DNA, the CDR3 is TGTGCCAGCAGTGAAGCGCCCAACTCCTACGAGCAGTACTTC. It codes for CASSEAPNSYEQYF. The genes are TRBV2 and TRBJ2-7; D gene ambiguous. This CDR3 contains 14 residues. Germline CDR1 reads SNHLY; CDR2 reads FYNNEI. Trimming pared 0 bases from V and 0 bases from J, leaving 6 bases between.

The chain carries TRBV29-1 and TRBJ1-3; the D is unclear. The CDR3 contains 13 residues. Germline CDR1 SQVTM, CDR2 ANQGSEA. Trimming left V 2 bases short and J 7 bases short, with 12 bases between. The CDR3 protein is CSVEFSVGNTIYF. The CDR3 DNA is TGCAGCGTTGAATTTAGTGTCGGTAACACCATATATTTT.

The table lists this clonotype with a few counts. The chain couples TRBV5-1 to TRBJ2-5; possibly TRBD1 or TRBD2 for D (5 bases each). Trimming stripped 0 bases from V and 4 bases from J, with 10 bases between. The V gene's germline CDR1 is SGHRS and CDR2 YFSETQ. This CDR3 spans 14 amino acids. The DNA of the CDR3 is TGCGCCAGCAGCTTGGGAGAGGGGAGAGAGACCCAGTACTTC. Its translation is CASSLGEGRETQYF.

The chain's CDR3 is CASSLNFAGIRGETTIYF. The CDR3 DNA sequence: TGTGCCAGCAGCTTAAACTTCGCCGGGATCCGAGGCGAAACGACCATATATTTT. This chain joins TRBV5-6 and TRBJ1-3, with no clear D. The CDR3 length is 18 residues. Looked up from germline, CDR1 is SGHDT and CDR2 is YYEEEE. V lost 2 bases, J lost 10 bases, and 28 bases lay in between.

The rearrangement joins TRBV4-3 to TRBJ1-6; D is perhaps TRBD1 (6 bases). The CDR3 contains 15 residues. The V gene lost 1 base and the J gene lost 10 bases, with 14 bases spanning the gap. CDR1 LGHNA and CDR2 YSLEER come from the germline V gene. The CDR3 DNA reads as TGCGCCAGCAGCCAAGCACAGGGAAGAGGATCACCCCTCCACTTT. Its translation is CASSQAQGRGSPLHF.

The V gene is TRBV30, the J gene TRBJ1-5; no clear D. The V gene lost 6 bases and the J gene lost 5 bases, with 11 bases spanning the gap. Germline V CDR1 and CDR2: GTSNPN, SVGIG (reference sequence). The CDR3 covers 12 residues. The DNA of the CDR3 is TGTGCCTGCTGTACGTCTGATCAGCCCCAGCATTTT. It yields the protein CACCTSDQPQHF.

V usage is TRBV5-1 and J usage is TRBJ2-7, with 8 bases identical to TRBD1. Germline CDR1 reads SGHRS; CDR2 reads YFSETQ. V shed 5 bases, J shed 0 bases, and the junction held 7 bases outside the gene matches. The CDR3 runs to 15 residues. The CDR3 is CASRRTGYDSYEQYF. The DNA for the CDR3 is TGCGCCAGCAGACGGACAGGGTACGACTCCTACGAGCAGTACTTC.

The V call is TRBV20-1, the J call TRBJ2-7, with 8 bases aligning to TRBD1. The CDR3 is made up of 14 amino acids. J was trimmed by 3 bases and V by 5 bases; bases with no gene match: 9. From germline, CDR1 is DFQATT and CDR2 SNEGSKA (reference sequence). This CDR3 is CSAFKTGDLYEQYF. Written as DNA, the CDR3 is TGCAGTGCTTTCAAGACAGGGGACCTCTACGAGCAGTACTTC.

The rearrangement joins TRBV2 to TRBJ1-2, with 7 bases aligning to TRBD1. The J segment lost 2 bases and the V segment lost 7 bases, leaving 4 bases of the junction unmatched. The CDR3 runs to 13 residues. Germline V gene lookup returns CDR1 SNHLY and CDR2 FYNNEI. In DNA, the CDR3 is TGTGCCAGCACAAGGGGGCCGAACTATGGCTACACCTTC. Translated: CASTRGPNYGYTF.

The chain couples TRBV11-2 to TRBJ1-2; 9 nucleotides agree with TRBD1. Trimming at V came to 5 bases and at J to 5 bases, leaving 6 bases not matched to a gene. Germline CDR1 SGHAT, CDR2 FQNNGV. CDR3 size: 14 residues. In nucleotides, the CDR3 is TGTGCCAGCAGCCCCGTCGGACAGGGGTATGGCTACACCTTC. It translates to CASSPVGQGYGYTF.

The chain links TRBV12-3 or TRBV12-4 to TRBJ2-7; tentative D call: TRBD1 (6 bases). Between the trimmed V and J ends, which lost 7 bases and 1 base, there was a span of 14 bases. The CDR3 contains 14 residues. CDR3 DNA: TGTGCCAGCAACCAACTGGGACATTCCTACGAGCAGTACTTC. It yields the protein CASNQLGHSYEQYF.

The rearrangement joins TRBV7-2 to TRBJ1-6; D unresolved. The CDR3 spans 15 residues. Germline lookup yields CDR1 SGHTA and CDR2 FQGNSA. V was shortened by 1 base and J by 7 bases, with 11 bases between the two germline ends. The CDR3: CASSLVAVSNSPLHF. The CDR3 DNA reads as TGTGCCAGCAGCTTAGTCGCAGTTTCCAATTCACCCCTCCACTTT.

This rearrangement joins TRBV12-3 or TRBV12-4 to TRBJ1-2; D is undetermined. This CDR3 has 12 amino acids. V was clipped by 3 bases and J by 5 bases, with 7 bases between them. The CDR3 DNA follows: TGTGCCAGCAGTTTTGAGGGTTATGGCTACACCTTC. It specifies CASSFEGYGYTF.

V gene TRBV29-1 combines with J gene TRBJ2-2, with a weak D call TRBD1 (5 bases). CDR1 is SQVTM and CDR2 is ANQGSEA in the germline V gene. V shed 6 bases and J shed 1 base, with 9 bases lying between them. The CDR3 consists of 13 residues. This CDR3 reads CSVATVNTGELFF. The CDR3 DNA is TGCAGCGTCGCGACAGTGAACACCGGGGAGCTGTTTTTT.

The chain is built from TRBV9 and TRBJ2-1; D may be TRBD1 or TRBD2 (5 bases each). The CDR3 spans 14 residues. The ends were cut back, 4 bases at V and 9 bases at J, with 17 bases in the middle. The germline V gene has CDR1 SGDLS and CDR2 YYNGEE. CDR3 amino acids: CASSRQRVLGEQFF. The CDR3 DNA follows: TGTGCCAGCAGCCGACAGAGGGTTTTGGGTGAGCAGTTCTTC.

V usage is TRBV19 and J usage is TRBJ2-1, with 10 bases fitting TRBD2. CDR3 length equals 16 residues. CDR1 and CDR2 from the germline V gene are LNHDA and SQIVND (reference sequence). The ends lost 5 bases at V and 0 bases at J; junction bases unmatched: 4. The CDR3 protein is CASSVLAGSSYNEQFF. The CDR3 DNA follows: TGTGCCAGTAGTGTACTAGCGGGGAGCTCCTACAATGAGCAGTTCTTC.

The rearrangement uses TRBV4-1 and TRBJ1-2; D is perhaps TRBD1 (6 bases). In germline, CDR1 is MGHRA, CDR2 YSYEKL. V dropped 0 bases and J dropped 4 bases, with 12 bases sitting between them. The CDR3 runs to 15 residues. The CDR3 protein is CASSQDWGASYGYTF. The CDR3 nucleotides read TGCGCCAGCAGCCAAGACTGGGGGGCAAGCTATGGCTACACCTTC.